This entry is about one TCR beta chain. Its antigen is currently unknown. These data belong to a study of T-cell memory formation after mild COVID-19. Whole-study findings and limits: The main location of contracting CD4+ clones was CM and EM, and that of contracting CD8+ clones was EMRA. Researchers could not confirm that second-wave clones peaking on day 37 targeted SARS-CoV-2. Day 15 to 85 contracting clones showed balanced CD4/CD8; day 15 to 37 expanders favored CD4+.

5'RACE with constant-segment primers built TCRalpha and TCRbeta cDNA libraries with UMIs. TCRdb processed the 5' RACE reads anew with MiXCR; each CDR3 protein has one entry. The sample yields a few hundred thousand distinct CDR3 sequences, 24% seen once. This CDR3 is 14 amino acids long. Between the trimmed V and J ends, which lost 5 bases and 2 bases, there was a span of 7 bases. Germline V lookup: CDR1 MNHEY, CDR2 SMNVEV (reference sequence). The specimen sequenced was PBMCs or a T cell subset sorted from them (not recorded which). The origin of this receptor is an adult woman who had mild COVID-19 (a few samples of this study predate the infection). Cell type and time point are not known. The chain joins TRBV27 to TRBJ2-6; D remains unclear. CDR3 sequence (DNA): TGTGCCAGCAGTCCCCTTGCTGGGGCCAACGTCCTGACTTTC. Its protein is CASSPLAGANVLTF. The full variable domain, completed using reference TRBV27 and TRBJ2-6, is EAQVTQNPRYLITVTGKKLTVTCSQNMNHEYMSWYRQDPGLGLRQIYYSMNVEVTDKGDVPEGYKVSRKEKRNFPLILESPSPNQTSLYFCASSPLAGANVLTFGAGSRLTVL.